This TCR beta chain was documented in a study of shared clonotypes between healthy human individuals. Points on this clone: Its target is unknown.

Original processing notes: ImmunoSEQ output lacked quality scores and full-length reads, limiting matched filtering. Libraries were prepared by immunoSEQ multiplex PCR; TCRdb keeps only in-frame clonotypes and omits some of them. V and J calls and clone size are as listed in that table; D and trimming were resolved from the DNA. The table records roughly 680,000 clones, 72% of them present only once. Study-level results: Naive CD4 clonotype sharing across a few donors was approximately 5%. Clonotypes which were not shared had lower generation probabilities than clonotypes that all four donors shared. Incomplete sequencing of sorted subsets was indicated by rarefaction despite large depth.

This TCR came from a woman aged 25-40 years in good health. The sequencing sample was made of memory CD4+ T cells sorted from blood. This sample's subset: CD45RA-negative fraction.

CDR3 sequence: CASSQDEARETQYF. As DNA, the CDR3 is TGCGCCAGCAGCCAAGATGAAGCGCGGGAGACCCAGTACTTC. The chain uses TRBV4-1 and TRBJ2-5; D is undetermined. V was pared by 0 bases and J by 5 bases, with 10 bases between. Looked up from germline, CDR1 is MGHRA and CDR2 is YSYEKL. The CDR3 runs to 14 residues.